This entry is about one T cell receptor beta chain. The target antigen is unknown. V shed 10 bases and J 0 bases; nucleotides not matched to a gene: 6. The CDR3 consists of 13 residues. Per the germline V gene, CDR1 is SNHLY and CDR2 is FYNNEI. Using quantitative 5'-RACE with molecular barcodes, the authors made TCR beta libraries. TCRdb independently ran MiXCR on the 5' RACE reads; one entry per CDR3 protein. This sample yields around 150,000 distinct CDR3 sequences, of which more than 40% are seen a single time; over 12% belongs to the top ten. This sample is drawn from a study of CD8 T cells in ankylosing spondylitis. Study results and caveats: Matched synovial fluid from ankylosing spondylitis patients was reported to be enriched for disease-linked clones. Peripheral blood held disease-linked clones only at relatively low frequency, and these were CD8+. A motif of 7 to 9 highly homologous TCR beta variants was seen as apparently characteristic of ankylosing spondylitis blood.

The sample comprised synovial fluid, either unsorted or a sorted T cell fraction (not recorded which). The chain uses TRBV2 and TRBJ2-7; 7 positions agree with TRBD2. This receptor was obtained from a male donor with ankylosing spondylitis. CDR3: CAITTSSSYEQYF. CDR3 bases: TGTGCCATCACGACTAGCTCCTCCTACGAGCAGTACTTC.